The 14 T cell receptor beta chains below all came from one sample that was sequenced in a study of T cell clones after liver transplantation. TCRdb's table, derived via immunoSEQ multiplex PCR, lists solely in-frame clones and lacks some. This table has more than 20,000 clones, approximately 93% appearing once. The sequences come from CD8+ T cells from blood, collected about 27 months after liver transplant. The source is a human patient who received a liver transplant. Part of the T cell pool may stem from the graft donor.

The CDR3 sequence: CASSAGGTQYF. The CDR3 coding sequence is TGTGCCAGCAGCGCCGGGGGGACCCAGTACTTC. The chain links TRBV9 to TRBJ2-5; possible D gene TRBD2, 6 bases. This CDR3 region has 11 residues. Trimming stripped 3 bases from V and 7 bases from J, with 7 bases between. Germline loops: CDR1 SGDLS, CDR2 YYNGEE.

The chain is built from TRBV6-6 and TRBJ1-2, with D perhaps matching TRBD1 (6 bases). The CDR3 loop spans 16 amino acids. Trimming removed 6 bases at V and 6 bases at J, with 23 bases between. Germline V CDR1 and CDR2: MNHNY, SVGAGI (reference sequence). In DNA form, the CDR3 reads TGTGCCAGCAGCTACACCCCAACGGGGGCGGTGGATGGCTACACCTTC. Its protein product is CASSYTPTGAVDGYTF.

The chain couples TRBV25-1 to TRBJ2-4, with D possibly being TRBD2 (7 bases). The V end lost 5 bases, the J end lost 7 bases, and 12 bases lay between the germline ends. This CDR3 contains 13 residues. Germline V CDR1 and CDR2: MGHDK, SYGVNS. The CDR3 is CASSPRGGNIQYF. In DNA, the CDR3 is TGTGCCAGCAGTCCCAGGGGAGGGAACATTCAGTACTTC.

The chain links TRBV5-4 to TRBJ2-3; TRBD1 aligns across 8 bases. From germline, CDR1 is SGHNT and CDR2 YYREEE (reference sequence). Trimming took 2 bases from V and 6 from J; bases not matched to a gene: 2. The CDR3 totals 13 residues. The CDR3 reads CASSFRGRDTQYF. The CDR3, as DNA: TGTGCCAGCAGCTTCAGGGGGCGGGATACGCAGTATTTT.

This clone occurred once. This rearrangement joins TRBV10-2 to TRBJ2-1; D might be TRBD1 (5 bases). CDR1 WSHSY and CDR2 SAAADI come from the germline V gene. V was cut by 6 bases and J by 9 bases, with 18 bases left in between. The CDR3 covers 14 residues. CDR3 protein: CASSSDTPYVEQFF. DNA for the CDR3: TGCGCCAGCAGCTCGGACACCCCTTACGTTGAGCAGTTCTTC.

The chain links TRBV11-2 to TRBJ1-1; weak D call: TRBD1 (6 bases). The CDR3 sequence is 15 residues long. V dropped 4 bases and J dropped 6 bases, with 18 bases sitting between them. Germline V CDR1 and CDR2: SGHAT, FQNNGV. This chain's CDR3 is CASSSPGRGEPEAFF. Here the CDR3 DNA reads TGTGCCAGCAGCTCCCCCGGCAGGGGAGAGCCTGAAGCTTTCTTT.

The chain recombines TRBV4-1 with TRBJ2-3; no clear D. This CDR3 is 11 amino acids long. CDR1 is MGHRA and CDR2 is YSYEKL in the germline V gene. V was clipped by 1 base and J by 8 bases, with 4 bases between them. Here the CDR3 DNA reads TGCGCCAGCAGCCAAGGCTCTACGCAGTATTTT. It specifies CASSQGSTQYF.

The CDR3 reads CASSYVSLGTDTQYF. CDR3 bases: TGTGCCAGCAGTTATGTATCCCTTGGCACAGATACGCAGTATTTT. This chain uses TRBV6-5 with TRBJ2-3; D unclear. The CDR3 is made up of 15 amino acids. Germline V CDR1 and CDR2: MNHEY, SVGAGI. Trimming removed 3 bases from V and 1 base from J, with 11 bases in between.

The chain links TRBV11-2 to TRBJ1-1; the match to TRBD1 covers 11 bases. The CDR3 is 16 residues long. The trim removed 5 bases at V and 0 bases at J, leaving 5 bases unmatched. Germline V gene lookup returns CDR1 SGHAT and CDR2 FQNNGV. In nucleotides, the CDR3 is TGTGCCAGCAGCCCCGGGACAGGGGGGATGAACACTGAAGCTTTCTTT. It specifies CASSPGTGGMNTEAFF.

The genes are TRBV29-1 and TRBJ2-7; the D is unclear. The CDR3 consists of 13 residues. Trimming removed 6 bases at V and 4 bases at J, with 16 bases between. CDR1 is SQVTM and CDR2 is ANQGSEA in the germline V gene. The CDR3 coding sequence is TGCAGCGTCCTCTGGGCCACTAAATACGAGCAGTACTTC. Its translation is CSVLWATKYEQYF.

The V and J genes are TRBV27 and TRBJ1-2, with a tentative D call TRBD1 (5 bases). The V end lost 1 base, the J end lost 5 bases, and 17 bases lay between the germline ends. The CDR3 is 16 residues long. The germline gives CDR1 MNHEY, CDR2 SMNVEV (reference sequence). Here the CDR3 DNA reads TGTGCCAGCAGTTTATTCGGTGGAGGGTGGGGGTATGGCTACACCTTC. It codes for CASSLFGGGWGYGYTF.

The chain carries TRBV7-9 and TRBJ2-7; 9 bases are shared with TRBD2. The J segment lost 6 bases and the V segment lost 5 bases, leaving 11 bases of the junction unmatched. Germline V gives CDR1 SEHNR, CDR2 FQNEAQ (reference sequence). The CDR3 spans 15 residues. CDR3 nucleotides: TGTGCCAGCAGCGTTAATAGCGGGAGCTTTGTCGAGCAGTACTTC. It yields the protein CASSVNSGSFVEQYF.

V gene TRBV28 combines with J gene TRBJ2-2; 9 bases map to TRBD1. The CDR3 is 16 residues long. Germline CDR1 reads MDHEN; CDR2 reads SYDVKM. Trimming removed 4 bases from V and 6 bases from J; junction bases left unmatched: 9. In DNA, the CDR3 is TGTGCCAGCAGTTACATCGGGACAGGGCGACCCGGGGAGCTGTTTTTT. Its protein is CASSYIGTGRPGELFF.

The genes are TRBV7-2 and TRBJ2-7; perhaps TRBD1 as D (5 bases). Trimming stripped 1 base from V and 5 bases from J, with 12 bases between. There are 14 residues in the CDR3. The germline CDR1 and CDR2 sequences are SGHTA and FQGNSA. The CDR3 DNA follows: TGTGCCAGCAGCTTAGATCTGGGGCCCAACGAGCAGTACTTC. It translates to CASSLDLGPNEQYF.